This T cell receptor beta chain was identified in a study of cytomegalovirus exposure and HLA in healthy donors. The study, taken as a whole, reports: Later on, an analysis found that several of the most significant clusters appeared to be linked to common viral pathogens, which included parvovirus B19. In an earlier analysis, productive rearrangement rates for most beta V segments clustered near 87% or 30%. Reports credit the classifier with highly specific, highly sensitive diagnosis of cytomegalovirus status.

Use of 60 Vbeta and 13 Jbeta primers characterized the PCR. The assay was immunoSEQ multiplex PCR, and TCRdb's table has in-frame clones only and misses some. Its table records about 190,000 clones. On this clone itself: What it recognizes is unknown.

Sequenced: PBMCs. This sequence originates from a man aged 25 to 45 in good health and CMV-seronegative.

This CDR3 is CASSLPTGSGNTIYF. The CDR3 DNA follows: TGTGCCAGCAGCTTACCGACAGGGTCTGGAAACACCATATATTTT. The J gene is TRBJ1-3, the V gene TRBV5-6, with 7 bases that match TRBD1. The CDR3 loop spans 15 amino acids. The V segment lost 2 bases and the J segment 1 base; nucleotides outside the gene matches: 3. Germline CDR1 is SGHDT and CDR2 is YYEEEE.